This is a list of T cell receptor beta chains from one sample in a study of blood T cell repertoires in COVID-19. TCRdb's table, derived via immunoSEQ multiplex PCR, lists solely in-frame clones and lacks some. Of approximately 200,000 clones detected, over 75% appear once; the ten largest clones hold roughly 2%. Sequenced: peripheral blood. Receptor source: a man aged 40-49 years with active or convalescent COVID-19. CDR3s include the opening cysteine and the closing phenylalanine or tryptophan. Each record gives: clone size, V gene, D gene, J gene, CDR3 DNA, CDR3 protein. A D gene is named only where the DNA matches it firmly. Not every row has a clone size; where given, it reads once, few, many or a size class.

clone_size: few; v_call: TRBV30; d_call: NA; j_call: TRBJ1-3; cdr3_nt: TGTGCCTGGAAAAGGACAATGTTCCCCACCATATATTTT; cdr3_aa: CAWKRTMFPTIYF
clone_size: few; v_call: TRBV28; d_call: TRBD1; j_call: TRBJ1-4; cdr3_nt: TGTGCCACCGAACAGGGGGTAGAGGAAAAACTGTTTTTT; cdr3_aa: CATEQGVEEKLFF
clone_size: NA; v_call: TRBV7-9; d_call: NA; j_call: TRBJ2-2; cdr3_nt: TGTGCCAGCAGCTCCGGACACCTTTACACCGGGGAGCTGTTTTTT; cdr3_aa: CASSSGHLYTGELFF
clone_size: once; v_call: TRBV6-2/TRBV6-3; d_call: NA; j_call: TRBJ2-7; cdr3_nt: TGTGCCAGCAGTTACGGGCAGACCTACGAGCAGTACTTC; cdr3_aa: CASSYGQTYEQYF
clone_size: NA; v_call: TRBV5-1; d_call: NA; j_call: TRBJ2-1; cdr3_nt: TGCGCCAGCAGCTTGGTGGGGGCCCGTCTCTACAATGAGCAGTTCTTC; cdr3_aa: CASSLVGARLYNEQFF
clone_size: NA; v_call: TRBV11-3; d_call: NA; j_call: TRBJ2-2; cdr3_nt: TGTGCCAGCAGCCATCTGGGGGGTACCGGGGAGCTGTTTTTT; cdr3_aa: CASSHLGGTGELFF
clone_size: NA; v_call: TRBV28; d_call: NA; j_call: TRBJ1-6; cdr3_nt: TGTGCCAGCAGTTTATCATCAGGGCGGAATTCACCCCTCCACTTT; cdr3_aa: CASSLSSGRNSPLHF
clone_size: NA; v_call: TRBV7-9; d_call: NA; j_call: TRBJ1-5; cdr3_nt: TGTGCCAGCAGCTTGATGGCAGGGGAACAGCCCCAGCATTTT; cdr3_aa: CASSLMAGEQPQHF
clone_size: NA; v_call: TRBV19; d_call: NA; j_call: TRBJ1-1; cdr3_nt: TGTGCCAGTAACCAGGGTCCAAACACTGAAGCTTTCTTT; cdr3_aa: CASNQGPNTEAFF
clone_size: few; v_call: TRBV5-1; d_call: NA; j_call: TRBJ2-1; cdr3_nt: TGCGCCAGCAGCATCGGGAGACAGGGCTCCTACAATGAGCAGTTCTTC; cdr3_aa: CASSIGRQGSYNEQFF
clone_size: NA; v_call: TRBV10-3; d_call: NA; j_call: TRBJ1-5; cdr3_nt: TGTGCCATCAGTGAGTTGGGGGGGGAGCAGCCCCAGCATTTT; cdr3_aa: CAISELGGEQPQHF
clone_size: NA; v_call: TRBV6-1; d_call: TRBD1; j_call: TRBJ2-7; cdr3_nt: TGTGCCAGCAGTGAAGCGACAGGGGAGTACGAGCAGTACTTC; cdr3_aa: CASSEATGEYEQYF
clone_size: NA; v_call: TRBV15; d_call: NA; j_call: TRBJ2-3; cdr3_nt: TGTGCCACCAGCAGAGTCGTGTTAAGGGGAGGCTCCGGAGATACGCAGTATTTT; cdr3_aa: CATSRVVLRGGSGDTQYF
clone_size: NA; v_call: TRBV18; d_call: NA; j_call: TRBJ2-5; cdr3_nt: TGTGCCAGCTCACTCTCCTTCAGGGAAGAAGAGACCCAGTACTTC; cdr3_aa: CASSLSFREEETQYF
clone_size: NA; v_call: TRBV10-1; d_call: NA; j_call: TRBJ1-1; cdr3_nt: TGCGCCAGCAGCTCGGTCCCCTCCATGAACACTGAAGCTTTCTTT; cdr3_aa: CASSSVPSMNTEAFF
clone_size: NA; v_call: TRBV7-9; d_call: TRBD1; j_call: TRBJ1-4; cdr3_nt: TGTGCCAGCAGTTCCGACAGGGATGAAACTAATGAAAAACTGTTTTTT; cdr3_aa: CASSSDRDETNEKLFF
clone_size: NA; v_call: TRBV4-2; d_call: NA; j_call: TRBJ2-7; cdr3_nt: TGTGCCAGCAGCCAAGTCCAGGGATTTCAGTACGAGCAGTACTTC; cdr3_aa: CASSQVQGFQYEQYF
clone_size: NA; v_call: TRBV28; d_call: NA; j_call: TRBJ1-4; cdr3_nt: TGTGCCAGCAGGGGGCCGGAAAAACTGTTTTTT; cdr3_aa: CASRGPEKLFF
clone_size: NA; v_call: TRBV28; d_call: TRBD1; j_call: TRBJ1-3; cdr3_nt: TGTGCCAGCAGTTTTACAGGGGGCAGAAACACCATATATTTT; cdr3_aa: CASSFTGGRNTIYF
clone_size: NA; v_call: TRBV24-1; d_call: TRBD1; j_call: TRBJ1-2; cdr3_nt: TGTGCCACCAGAAAGTTTCCCAGGGGGACCTATGGCTACACCTTC; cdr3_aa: CATRKFPRGTYGYTF
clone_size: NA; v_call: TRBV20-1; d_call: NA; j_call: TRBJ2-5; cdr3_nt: TGCAGTGCTCCAAACCGGGAGACCCAGTACTTC; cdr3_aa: CSAPNRETQYF
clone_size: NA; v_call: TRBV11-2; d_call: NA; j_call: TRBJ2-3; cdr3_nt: TGTGCCAGCAGCTTAGTACAGGGCATTAGCACAGATACGCAGTATTTT; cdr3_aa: CASSLVQGISTDTQYF
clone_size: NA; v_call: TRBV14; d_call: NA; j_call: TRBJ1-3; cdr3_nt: TGTGCCAGCAGCCAAGATCGGGTCTCTGGAAACACCATATATTTT; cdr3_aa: CASSQDRVSGNTIYF
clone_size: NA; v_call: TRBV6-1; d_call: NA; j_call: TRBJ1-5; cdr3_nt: TGTGCCAGCAGTGATGGACAGCTTAGCAATCAGCCCCAGCATTTT; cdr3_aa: CASSDGQLSNQPQHF
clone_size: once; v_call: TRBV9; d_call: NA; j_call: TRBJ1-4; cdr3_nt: TGTGCCAGCAGCGTAGAACAGCAGAGTACAACTAATGAAAAACTGTTTTTT; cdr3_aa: CASSVEQQSTTNEKLFF
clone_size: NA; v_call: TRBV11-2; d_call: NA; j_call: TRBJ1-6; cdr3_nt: TGTGCCAGCAGCTTAGATCCAGGGGCCTATAATTCACCCCTCCACTTT; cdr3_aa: CASSLDPGAYNSPLHF
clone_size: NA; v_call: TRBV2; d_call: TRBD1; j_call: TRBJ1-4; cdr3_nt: TGTGCCAGCAGTCCGGGACAGGGATCCGTGACTAATGAAAAACTGTTTTTT; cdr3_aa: CASSPGQGSVTNEKLFF
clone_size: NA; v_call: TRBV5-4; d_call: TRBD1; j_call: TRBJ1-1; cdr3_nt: TGTGCCAGCAGCTTGTCGACAGGGCTCGCTGAAGCTTTCTTT; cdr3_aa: CASSLSTGLAEAFF
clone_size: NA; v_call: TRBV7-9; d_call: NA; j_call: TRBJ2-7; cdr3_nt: TGTGCCAGCAGGGAGCAAAACTACGAGCAGTACTTC; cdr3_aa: CASREQNYEQYF
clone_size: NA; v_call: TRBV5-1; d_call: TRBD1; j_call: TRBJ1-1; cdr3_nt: TGCGCCAGCACCCGAGGGGCAGGGGGAGCGTTGGACACTGAAGCTTTCTTT; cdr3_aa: CASTRGAGGALDTEAFF
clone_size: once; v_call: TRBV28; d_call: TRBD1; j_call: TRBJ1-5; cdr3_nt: TGTGCCAGCAGCCTGACAGGGATTCAGCCCCAGCATTTT; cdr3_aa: CASSLTGIQPQHF
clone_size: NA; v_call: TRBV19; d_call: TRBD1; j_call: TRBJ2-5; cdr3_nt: TGTGCCAGTAGTATAGTTTCAGGGGGAGAGACCCAGTACTTC; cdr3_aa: CASSIVSGGETQYF